The 13 T cell receptor beta chains reported below all come from one sample, sequenced in a study of blood T cells in healthy people across ages. Through a sample-barcoded 5' primer and a J-beta primer mix, a second PCR was run for roughly 7 to 12 cycles. TCRdb ran MiXCR on the 5' RACE reads and lists one entry per CDR3 protein. The profile shows approximately 1,000,000 distinct CDR3 sequences, 35% to 40% of them singletons. Sequenced input: blood. All receptors derive from a man younger than 35 in good health.

This chain connects TRBV7-8 to TRBJ1-5; D unclear. The CDR3 is made up of 13 amino acids. Germline CDR1 SGHVS, CDR2 FQNEAQ. V was shortened by 4 bases and J by 6 bases, with 10 bases between the two germline ends. CDR3 nucleotide sequence: TGTGCCAGCAGCTCGAACAATGTTCAGCCCCAGCATTTT. Amino acid sequence: CASSSNNVQPQHF.

The table lists this clonotype with a few counts. V gene TRBV2 combines with J gene TRBJ1-2; D is unresolved. Deletions cut 6 bases from V and 2 bases from J, with 13 bases between. Looked up from germline, CDR1 is SNHLY and CDR2 is FYNNEI. The CDR3 is 14 amino acids. The CDR3 sequence: CASSPTSTNYGYTF. Here the CDR3 DNA reads TGTGCCAGCAGCCCGACCTCTACAAACTATGGCTACACCTTC.

This chain joins TRBV2 and TRBJ1-5; a weak D match, TRBD1 (5 bases). Germline CDR1 SNHLY, CDR2 FYNNEI. The length of the CDR3 is 15 residues. V lost 6 bases to trimming and J lost 7 bases, with 19 bases between them. The CDR3 region is CASSPSGRGFQPQHF. For the CDR3, the DNA is TGTGCCAGCAGCCCTTCGGGACGTGGTTTCCAGCCCCAGCATTTT. The full variable domain, in which reference TRBV2 and TRBJ1-5 provide the parts outside the CDR3, is EPEVTQTPSHQVTQMGQEVILRCVPISNHLYFYWYRQILGQKVEFLVSFYNNEISEKSEIFDDQFSVERPDGSNFTLKIRSTKLEDSAMYFCASSPSGRGFQPQHFGDGTRLSIL.

This clonotype was counted at least ten times. The chain has TRBV4-3 and TRBJ2-3; TRBD1 might be the D (5 bases). The CDR3 sequence is 15 residues long. The ends were cut back, 0 bases at V and 4 bases at J, with 11 bases in the middle. Germline lookup yields CDR1 LGHNA and CDR2 YSLEER. CDR3 loop: CASSQDQGTADTQYF. The DNA of the CDR3 is TGCGCCAGCAGCCAAGATCAGGGTACGGCAGATACGCAGTATTTT.

The chain recombines TRBV20-1 with TRBJ2-5, with D perhaps given as TRBD1 or TRBD2 (6 bases each). The assigned J gene may be wrong: the sequence end matches TRBJ2-7 better. Germline CDR1 and CDR2: DFQATT and SNEGSKA (reference sequence). The CDR3 has 13 residues. The CDR3 here is CSASPGADYEQYF. Here the CDR3 DNA reads TGCAGTGCTAGCCCGGGGGCGGACTACGAGCAGTACTTC.

This clonotype was recorded a few times. This chain links TRBV6-6 with TRBJ1-6; 7 nucleotides agree with TRBD1. The CDR3 extends over 16 amino acids. The germline V gene encodes CDR1 MNHNY and CDR2 SVGAGI (reference sequence). The trim removed 0 bases at V and 9 bases at J, leaving 8 bases unmatched. CDR3 bases: TGTGCCAGCAGTTACTCCGTGGGGCAGGGGGGTTCACCCCTCCACTTT. Translating gives CASSYSVGQGGSPLHF.

The chain is built from TRBV4-2 and TRBJ1-2; D gene unclear. CDR1 and CDR2 (germline): LGHNA, YNFKEQ. V shed 0 bases and J shed 0 bases, with 8 bases lying between them. CDR3 length: 15 amino acids. The CDR3 coding sequence is TGTGCCAGCAGCCAAGAATGGCAGACTAACTATGGCTACACCTTC. Amino acids: CASSQEWQTNYGYTF.

This sequence joins TRBV6-2 or TRBV6-3 and TRBJ2-7, with D uncertain. The CDR3 extends over 12 amino acids. V was pared by 2 bases and J by 7 bases, with 9 bases between. Germline V gene lookup returns CDR1 MNHEY and CDR2 SVGEGT. CDR3 sequence (DNA): TGTGCCAGCAGTTACGACGGAAATGAGCAGTACTTC. Translating it yields CASSYDGNEQYF.

This clonotype has just a few counts. V and J are TRBV7-9 and TRBJ2-5, with D unresolved. There are 12 residues in the CDR3. Germline CDR1 SEHNR, CDR2 FQNEAQ (reference sequence). The germline V and J ends were trimmed by 1 base and 13 bases, with 13 bases remaining between them. The CDR3 DNA reads TGTGCCAGCAGCTTAGGACTGATTCCGCCGTACTTC. This sequence encodes CASSLGLIPPYF.

CDR3 sequence (DNA): TGTGCCAGCAGTTTCGGGGACGGCATTTCTACCCAGCATTTT. It translates to CASSFGDGISTQHF. The chain employs TRBV28 and TRBJ1-5; D perhaps matches TRBD1 (5 bases). Trimming removed 3 bases at V and 11 bases at J, with 17 bases between. CDR1 is MDHEN and CDR2 is SYDVKM in the germline V gene. The CDR3 is 14 residues long.

As concerns this clonotype: The junction does not match germline at one end; this may be a read error. The rearrangement links TRBV12-3 or TRBV12-4 to TRBJ2-7; D gene unclear. The J call is doubtful: the DNA matches TRBJ2-5 better. The CDR3 loop spans 13 amino acids. The CDR3 here is CASSVASEKTQYF. DNA for the CDR3: TGTGCCAGCAGTGTAGCCTCAGAGAAGACCCAGTACTTC.

This clonotype has only one observation. This rearrangement joins TRBV21-1 to TRBJ2-2. TRBV21-1 is reported as a pseudogene. The CDR3 runs to 13 residues. CDR3 region: CASSKLDDGELFF. For the CDR3, the DNA is TGTGCCAGCAGCAAACTCGACGACGGGGAGCTGTTTTTT.

The chain carries TRBV29-1 and TRBJ1-1; weak D call: TRBD1 (5 bases). CDR1 and CDR2 (germline): SQVTM, ANQGSEA. CDR3 size: 13 residues. Trimming left V 3 bases short and J 5 bases short, with 13 bases between. DNA for the CDR3: TGCAGCGTTGAGGTAGGGGCGGGTACTGAAGCTTTCTTT. This encodes CSVEVGAGTEAFF.